This T cell receptor beta chain was sequenced in a study of OX40 agonist ivuxolimab in advanced cancers. A word on this clone: The antigen is undetermined.

This table comes from immunoSEQ multiplex PCR, and its TCRdb copy is limited to in-frame clones, with some not included. The sample has over 85,000 clones, 80% to 95% seen once. General study points: The expanded peripheral T cells' antigen specificity was not determined.

This CDR3 is 16 amino acids long. Per the germline V gene, CDR1 is MDHEN and CDR2 is SYDVKM. Unmatched junction bases numbered 2, after V lost 1 base and J lost 1 base. The sequencing here drew on CD4+ or CD8+ T cells sorted from blood, taken in a trial of the OX40 agonist ivuxolimab. The rearrangement links TRBV28 to TRBJ2-7; 12 bases are shared with TRBD2. The source of this sequence is an adult with an advanced solid tumor such as melanoma, head and neck, liver or kidney cancer. For the CDR3, the DNA is TGTGCCAGCAGTTTATTCCTAGCGGGAGGGTCCTACGAGCAGTACTTC. Its translation is CASSLFLAGGSYEQYF. The whole variable domain, remainder taken from reference TRBV28 and TRBJ2-7, is DVKVTQSSRYLVKRTGEKVFLECVQDMDHENMFWYRQDPGLGLRLIYFSYDVKMKEKGDIPEGYSVSREKKERFSLILESASTNQTSMYLCASSLFLAGGSYEQYFGPGTRLTVT.